What follows are 21 T cell receptor beta chains derived from one specimen sequenced in a study of control samples from healthy donors and cancer patients. Measured with immunoSEQ multiplex PCR; TCRdb has only the in-frame clones, and not every one. Of about 230,000 clones in the sample, around 79% are singletons; the top ten hold approximately 12%. Sequencing was carried out using PBMCs. The source is a woman aged 60-75 years with lung cancer.

This clone has a handful of counts. The chain uses TRBV7-2 and TRBJ2-7; a possible D gene is TRBD2 (6 bases). This CDR3 comprises 14 residues. Germline values: CDR1 SGHTA, CDR2 FQGNSA. Trimming cost V 5 bases and J 5 bases, with 16 bases left between them. The DNA of the CDR3 is TGTGCCAGCAGCCCAGCGGCGGGAAGCGACGAGCAGTACTTC. Residues: CASSPAAGSDEQYF.

This rearrangement joins TRBV27 to TRBJ2-1; 7 bases align to TRBD1. The germline V gene has CDR1 MNHEY and CDR2 SMNVEV (reference sequence). The CDR3 is 13 amino acids. The V segment lost 6 bases and the J segment 5 bases; nucleotides outside the gene matches: 4. The CDR3 bases are TGTGCCAGCAGGCAGGGGGTCCACAATGAGCAGTTCTTC. As protein: CASRQGVHNEQFF.

The gene calls are TRBV2 and TRBJ2-2, with unresolved D. V lost 8 bases and J 7 bases, leaving 11 bases between the germline ends. There are 12 residues in the CDR3. Germline loops: CDR1 SNHLY, CDR2 FYNNEI. The CDR3 DNA is TGTGCCAGCGGAGCCCTTGGCGGGGAGCTGTTTTTT. It specifies CASGALGGELFF.

The chain combines TRBV5-1 with TRBJ1-1; the D gene is possibly TRBD1 (6 bases). Germline CDR1 SGHRS, CDR2 YFSETQ. The CDR3 consists of 15 residues. The germline V and J ends were trimmed by 5 bases and 1 base, with 15 bases remaining between them. The DNA of the CDR3 is TGCGCCAGCAGGTGGGGGCAGGGGACGAACACTGAAGCTTTCTTT. It yields the protein CASRWGQGTNTEAFF.

The J gene is TRBJ2-3, the V gene TRBV13; either TRBD1 or TRBD2 may fit D (5 bases each). Germline CDR1 and CDR2: PRHDT and FYEKMQ (reference sequence). Trimming stripped 5 bases from V and 2 bases from J, with 14 bases between. There are 15 residues in the CDR3. CDR3 DNA: TGTGCCAGCAGCCGGAGGCAGGGAGTCACAGATACGCAGTATTTT. Translating gives CASSRRQGVTDTQYF.

This chain connects TRBV27 to TRBJ1-2; TRBD1 matches 11 bases. V lost 3 bases and J lost 5; bases outside the gene matches: 8. The CDR3 is made up of 16 amino acids. Germline V lookup: CDR1 MNHEY, CDR2 SMNVEV (reference sequence). The DNA for the CDR3 is TGTGCCAGCAGTTTCCTCCGGGACAGGGGGTGGTATGGCTACACCTTC. This encodes CASSFLRDRGWYGYTF.

The V gene is TRBV11-3, the J gene TRBJ1-1; no firm D call. This CDR3 has 14 residues. With 5 bases removed from V and 0 bases from J, the gap between germline ends came to 10 bases. Germline lookup yields CDR1 SGHNT and CDR2 YENEEA. The CDR3 region has the DNA TGTGCCAGCAGCGCAGGCCGAGTGAACACTGAAGCTTTCTTT. Its protein product is CASSAGRVNTEAFF. The variable domain in full, with the rest retrieved from reference TRBV11-3 and TRBJ1-1, is EAGVVQSPRYKIIEKKQPVAFWCNPISGHNTLYWYLQNLGQGPELLIRYENEEAVDDSQLPKDRFSAERLKGVDSTLKIQPAELGDSAVYLCASSAGRVNTEAFFGQGTRLTVV.

This clone is a singleton in its sample. The chain joins TRBV15 to TRBJ2-1, with 13 bases aligning to TRBD2. This CDR3 is 17 amino acids long. The junction had 3 bases not matched to a gene; V was cut back by 1 base and J by 3 bases. Germline V gives CDR1 LNHNV, CDR2 YYDKDF (reference sequence). CDR3 in amino acids: CATSRGRTSGSYNEQFF. Written as DNA, the CDR3 is TGTGCCACCAGCAGAGGGAGGACTAGCGGGAGCTACAATGAGCAGTTCTTC.

This clone was observed once. This chain joins TRBV2 and TRBJ1-5; 8 bases align to TRBD1. The V gene's germline CDR1 is SNHLY and CDR2 FYNNEI. V lost 6 bases to trimming and J lost 6 bases; unmatched junction nucleotides: 13. There are 16 residues in the CDR3. CDR3 region: CASRFAPQGAGQPQHF. The CDR3 DNA sequence: TGTGCCAGCAGGTTCGCGCCGCAGGGGGCCGGTCAGCCCCAGCATTTT.

The rearrangement uses TRBV20-1 and TRBJ2-1; TRBD1 matches at 8 bases. CDR1 DFQATT and CDR2 SNEGSKA come from the germline V gene (reference sequence). V trimming: 5 bases; J trimming: 8 bases; junction bases outside the gene matches: 2. The CDR3 contains 11 residues. For the CDR3, the DNA is TGCAGTGCTGGACAGGGCCATGAGCAGTTCTTC. It translates to CSAGQGHEQFF.

This clone was seen only a few times. V and J are TRBV5-5 and TRBJ2-7, with D perhaps matching TRBD2 (5 bases). The CDR3 length is 14 residues. Germline CDR1 is SGHKS and CDR2 is YYEKEE (reference sequence). Between the trimmed V and J ends, which lost 0 bases and 0 bases, there was a span of 7 bases. The CDR3 loop is CASSLDGNSYEQYF. The CDR3 coding sequence is TGTGCCAGCAGCTTGGACGGGAACTCCTACGAGCAGTACTTC.

The rearrangement joins TRBV19 to TRBJ1-4; 7 nucleotides align to TRBD1. Germline assignment: CDR1 LNHDA and CDR2 SQIVND (reference sequence). The V gene end was trimmed by 6 bases and the J gene end by 5 bases; junction bases not matched to a gene: 6. The CDR3 has 14 amino acids. The DNA of the CDR3 is TGTGCCAGTAGGGTGGGACAGAACAATGAAAAACTGTTTTTT. Amino acids: CASRVGQNNEKLFF.

The chain is built from TRBV19 and TRBJ2-5; maybe TRBD2 (6 bases). This CDR3 has 14 residues. Germline assignment: CDR1 LNHDA and CDR2 SQIVND (reference sequence). V lost 7 bases, J lost 2 bases, and 14 bases lay in between. CDR3 in amino acids: CASKMRGFQETQYF. CDR3 nucleotide sequence: TGTGCCAGTAAAATGCGGGGATTTCAAGAGACCCAGTACTTC.

This rearrangement joins TRBV5-1 to TRBJ2-3; maybe TRBD1 (6 bases). The CDR3 covers 16 residues. From germline, CDR1 is SGHRS and CDR2 YFSETQ. The V end lost 4 bases, the J end lost 2 bases, and 17 bases lay between the germline ends. The chain's CDR3 is CASSPDSGSVTDTQYF. CDR3 nucleotide sequence: TGCGCCAGCAGCCCGGACAGTGGGTCCGTCACAGATACGCAGTATTTT.

The rearrangement uses TRBV7-9 and TRBJ1-2, with D possibly matching TRBD1 (5 bases). Germline CDR1 reads SEHNR; CDR2 reads FQNEAQ (reference sequence). The CDR3 has 15 amino acids. V shed 1 base and J shed 4 bases, with 13 bases lying between them. The DNA for the CDR3 is TGTGCCAGCAGCTTAGGGCTACGGCAGGGCTATGGCTACACCTTC. The encoded protein is CASSLGLRQGYGYTF.

The chain has TRBV3-1 (or the pseudogene TRBV3-2) and TRBJ2-5; D not certain. CDR1 LGHDT and CDR2 YNNKEL come from the germline V gene (reference sequence). The CDR3 loop spans 13 amino acids. The V gene lost 3 bases and the J gene lost 2 bases, with 7 bases spanning the gap. The CDR3 loop reads CASSQSRQETQYF. The DNA of the CDR3 is TGTGCCAGCAGCCAGTCGAGACAAGAGACCCAGTACTTC.

V usage is TRBV29-1 and J usage is TRBJ1-1; D not certain. Germline V gives CDR1 SQVTM, CDR2 ANQGSEA. This CDR3 comprises 10 residues. V shed 4 bases and J shed 3 bases, with 3 bases lying between them. The chain's CDR3 is CSVGDTEAFF. CDR3 DNA sequence: TGCAGCGTTGGCGACACTGAAGCTTTCTTT.

The chain has TRBV5-1 and TRBJ2-7, with D uncertain. The germline V and J ends were trimmed by 0 bases and 2 bases, with 9 bases remaining between them. Germline CDR1 reads SGHRS; CDR2 reads YFSETQ. The CDR3 sequence is 14 residues long. The CDR3 here is CASSLDERTYEQYF. CDR3 in DNA: TGCGCCAGCAGCTTGGACGAGAGGACCTACGAGCAGTACTTC.

The chain has TRBV12-5 and TRBJ2-5; D remains unclear. Germline CDR1 and CDR2: LGHNT and FRNRAP. V shed 3 bases and J shed 3 bases, with 5 bases lying between them. The CDR3 is made up of 12 amino acids. Here the CDR3 DNA reads TGTGCTAGTGGTTTCGCTGAAGAGACCCAGTACTTC. Residues: CASGFAEETQYF.

The rearrangement uses TRBV11-2 and TRBJ2-3; tentative D call: TRBD1 (6 bases). V was pared by 3 bases and J by 6 bases, with 16 bases between. Germline CDR1 reads SGHAT; CDR2 reads FQNNGV. This CDR3 spans 15 amino acids. For the CDR3, the DNA is TGTGCCAGCAGCTTTTTGGGGGCCTACGTGGATACGCAGTATTTT. Protein: CASSFLGAYVDTQYF.

The chain employs TRBV4-1 and TRBJ1-2; D unresolved. This CDR3 spans 15 amino acids. V was shortened by 1 base and J by 5 bases, with 14 bases between the two germline ends. CDR1 is MGHRA and CDR2 is YSYEKL in the germline V gene. The CDR3 loop is CASSQGATVTYGYTF. CDR3 DNA: TGCGCCAGCAGCCAAGGAGCTACGGTCACTTATGGCTACACCTTC.